Detailed here is one T cell receptor (beta chain). The antigen remains undetermined. This record belongs to a study of CD8+CD57+ T cells in acquired aplastic anemia. In the study overall: An average of 3.2 ug of DNA was obtained from sorted CD4+ and CD8+ cells. General study findings and limits: Researchers report that around 29 CD8+ CDR3 sequences appeared in both patients and controls.

Genomic DNA was employed as the template in profiling TCR beta VDJ and CDR3. One entry per CDR3 protein results from TCRdb running MiXCR on the reads. The table includes 250,000 to 300,000 distinct CDR3 sequences, 56% detected once. This CDR3 has 17 amino acids. Germline CDR1 reads SGHTA; CDR2 reads FQGNSA. Germline trimming cut 1 base from V and 5 bases from J; bases unmatched to any gene: 9. The material sequenced was sorted CD4+, CD8+, or CD8+CD57+ T cells (not recorded which) from PBMCs. The chain is built from TRBV7-2 and TRBJ2-5, with TRBD2 identical over 11 bases. The clonotype originates from a human donor with severe aplastic anemia or a healthy control (not recorded which). This CDR3 reads CASSLGRRLAGRETQYF. CDR3 DNA: TGTGCCAGCAGCTTAGGTCGTCGACTAGCGGGGCGGGAGACCCAGTACTTC.